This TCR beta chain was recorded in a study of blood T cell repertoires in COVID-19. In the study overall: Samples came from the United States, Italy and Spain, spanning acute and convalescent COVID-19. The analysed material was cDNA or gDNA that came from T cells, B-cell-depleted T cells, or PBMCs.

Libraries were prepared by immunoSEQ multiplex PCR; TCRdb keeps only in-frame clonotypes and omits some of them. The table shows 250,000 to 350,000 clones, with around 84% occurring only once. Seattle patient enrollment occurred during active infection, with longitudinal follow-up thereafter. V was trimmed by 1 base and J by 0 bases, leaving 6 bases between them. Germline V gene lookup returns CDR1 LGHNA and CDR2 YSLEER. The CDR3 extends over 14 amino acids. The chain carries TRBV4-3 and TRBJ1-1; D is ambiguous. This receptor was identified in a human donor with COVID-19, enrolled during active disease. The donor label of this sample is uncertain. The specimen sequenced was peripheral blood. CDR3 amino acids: CASSQVGVNTEAFF. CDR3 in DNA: TGCGCCAGCAGCCAAGTAGGAGTGAACACTGAAGCTTTCTTT.